Here is one T cell receptor beta chain with its context. The assay was immunoSEQ multiplex PCR, and TCRdb's table has in-frame clones only and misses some. Among approximately 77,000 clones, over 80% were seen once, and the ten largest hold about 0.32%. This sample is part of a study of OX40 agonist ivuxolimab in advanced cancers. Trimming shortened V by 5 bases and J by 2 bases, and 12 bases separated the two germline ends. The CDR3 length is 14 residues. Germline CDR1 and CDR2: GTSNPN and SVGIG (reference sequence). Sample: CD4+ or CD8+ T cells sorted from blood, taken in a trial of the OX40 agonist ivuxolimab. The TCR originated in an adult with an advanced solid tumor such as melanoma, head and neck, liver or kidney cancer. The rearrangement uses TRBV30 and TRBJ2-2; D is possibly TRBD2 (6 bases). CDR3 amino acids: CAWGTGVNTGELFF. The CDR3 nucleotides read TGTGCCTGGGGCACGGGAGTTAACACCGGGGAGCTGTTTTTT.